Described below is a single T cell receptor beta chain sequence and its context. Germline values: CDR1 SGHTA, CDR2 FQGNSA. The junction had 8 bases not matched to a gene; V was cut back by 6 bases and J by 7 bases. This CDR3 is built from 15 residues. This entry comes from a study of T cell responses to AZD1222 COVID-19 vaccine. Profiled with immunoSEQ multiplex PCR; TCRdb holds only in-frame clones, not every one. This sample carries some 160,000 clones, roughly 93% of them seen once, and the ten largest clones take around 2.1%. The genes are TRBV7-2 and TRBJ1-4; TRBD1 matches 10 bases. The receptor's source is an adult who received the AZD1222 COVID-19 vaccine. The specimen was peripheral blood, collected 28 days after the second AZD1222 dose. The CDR3 nucleotides are TGTGCCAGCAGAAGTCGCGGGACAGGGGCTGAAAAACTGTTTTTT. This codes for CASRSRGTGAEKLFF.